The clone carrying this T cell receptor (beta chain) was picked up a small number of times. The sample comes from a study of radiotherapy plus CTLA-4 blockade in lung cancer. Overall study: Patients showed objective responses in 18% of cases and disease control in around 30%.

Clones were sequenced by immunoSEQ multiplex PCR, and TCRdb holds only the in-frame ones, with some missing. The profile shows roughly 110,000 clones, over 65% of them singletons. CDR3 length: 15 amino acids. J lost 9 bases, V lost 7 bases, and 10 bases had no gene match. Germline values: CDR1 MNHNS, CDR2 SASEGT. This material consisted of peripheral blood, taken from a patient treated with radiotherapy plus ipilimumab. The J gene is TRBJ2-1, the V gene TRBV6-1; 12 nucleotides align to TRBD1. This TCR derives from a human donor with non-small cell lung cancer that progressed on radiotherapy plus ipilimumab. Some clones in this sample may be carry-over from other donors' samples. Here the CDR3 reads CASMDRDRGLGEQFF. In DNA form, the CDR3 reads TGTGCCAGCATGGACCGGGACAGGGGGCTTGGTGAGCAGTTCTTC.